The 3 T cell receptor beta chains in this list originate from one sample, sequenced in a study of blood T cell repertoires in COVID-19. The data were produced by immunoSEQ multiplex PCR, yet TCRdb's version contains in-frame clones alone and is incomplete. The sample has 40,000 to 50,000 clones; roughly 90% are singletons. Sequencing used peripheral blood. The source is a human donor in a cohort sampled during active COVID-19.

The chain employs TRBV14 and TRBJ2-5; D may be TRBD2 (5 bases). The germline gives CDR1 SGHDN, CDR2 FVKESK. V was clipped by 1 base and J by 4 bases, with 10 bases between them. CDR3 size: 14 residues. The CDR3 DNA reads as TGTGCCAGCAGCCAAGTGGGAGACCGAGAGACCCAGTACTTC. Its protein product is CASSQVGDRETQYF.

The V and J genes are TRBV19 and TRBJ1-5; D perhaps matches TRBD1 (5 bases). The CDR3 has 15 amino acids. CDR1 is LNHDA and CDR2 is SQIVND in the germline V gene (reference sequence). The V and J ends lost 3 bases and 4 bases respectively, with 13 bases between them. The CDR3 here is CASSITGGANQPQHF. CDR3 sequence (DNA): TGTGCCAGTAGTATTACAGGCGGCGCGAATCAGCCCCAGCATTTT.

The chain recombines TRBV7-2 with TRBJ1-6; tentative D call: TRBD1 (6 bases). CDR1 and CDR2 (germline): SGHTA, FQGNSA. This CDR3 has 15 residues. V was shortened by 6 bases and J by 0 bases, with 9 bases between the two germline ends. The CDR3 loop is CASRPDSSYNSPLHF. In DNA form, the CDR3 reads TGTGCCAGCAGACCGGACAGCTCCTATAATTCACCCCTCCACTTT.